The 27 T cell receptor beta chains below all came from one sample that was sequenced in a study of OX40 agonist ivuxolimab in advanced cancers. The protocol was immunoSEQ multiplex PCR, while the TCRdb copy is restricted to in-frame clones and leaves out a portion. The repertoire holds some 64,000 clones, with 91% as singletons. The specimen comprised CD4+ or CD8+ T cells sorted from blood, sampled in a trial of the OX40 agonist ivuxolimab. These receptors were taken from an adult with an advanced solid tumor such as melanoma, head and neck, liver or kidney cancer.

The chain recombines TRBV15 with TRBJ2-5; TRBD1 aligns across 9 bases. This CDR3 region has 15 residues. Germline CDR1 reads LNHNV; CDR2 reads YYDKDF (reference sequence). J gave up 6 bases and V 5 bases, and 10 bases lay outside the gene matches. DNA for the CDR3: TGTGCCACCAGCCACGGAGGACAGGGGCCGCAGACCCAGTACTTC. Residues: CATSHGGQGPQTQYF.

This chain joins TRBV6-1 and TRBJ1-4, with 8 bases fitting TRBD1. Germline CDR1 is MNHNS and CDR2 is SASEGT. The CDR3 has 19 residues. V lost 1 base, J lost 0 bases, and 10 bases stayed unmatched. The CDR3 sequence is CASSEVVRGRLATNEKLFF. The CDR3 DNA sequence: TGTGCCAGCAGTGAAGTGGTCAGGGGGCGACTGGCAACTAATGAAAAACTGTTTTTT.

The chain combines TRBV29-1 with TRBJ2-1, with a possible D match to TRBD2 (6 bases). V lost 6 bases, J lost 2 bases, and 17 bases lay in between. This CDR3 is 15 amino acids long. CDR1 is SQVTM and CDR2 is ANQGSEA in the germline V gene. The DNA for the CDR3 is TGCAGCGTGGGAGGCGGGCTAGTTGCCTACAATGAGCAGTTCTTC. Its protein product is CSVGGGLVAYNEQFF.

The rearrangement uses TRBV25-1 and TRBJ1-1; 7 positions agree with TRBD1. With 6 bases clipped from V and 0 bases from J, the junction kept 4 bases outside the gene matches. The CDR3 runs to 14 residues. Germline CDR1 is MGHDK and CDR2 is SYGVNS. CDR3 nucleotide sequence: TGTGCCAGCAGGCAGACAGGGCTGAACACTGAAGCTTTCTTT. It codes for CASRQTGLNTEAFF.

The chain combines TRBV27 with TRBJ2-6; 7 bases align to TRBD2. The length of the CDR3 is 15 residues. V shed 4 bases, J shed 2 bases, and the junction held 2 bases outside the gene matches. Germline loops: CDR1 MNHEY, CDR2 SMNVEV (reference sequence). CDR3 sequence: CASSSAGTGANVLTF. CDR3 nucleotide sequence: TGTGCCAGCAGTTCAGCGGGGACTGGGGCCAACGTCCTGACTTTC. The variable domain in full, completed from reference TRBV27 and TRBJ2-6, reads EAQVTQNPRYLITVTGKKLTVTCSQNMNHEYMSWYRQDPGLGLRQIYYSMNVEVTDKGDVPEGYKVSRKEKRNFPLILESPSPNQTSLYFCASSSAGTGANVLTFGAGSRLTVL.

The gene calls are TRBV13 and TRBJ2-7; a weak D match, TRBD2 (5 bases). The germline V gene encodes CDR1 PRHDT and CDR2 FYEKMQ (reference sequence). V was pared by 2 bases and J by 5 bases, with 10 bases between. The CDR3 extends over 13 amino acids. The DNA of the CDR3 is TGTGCCAGCAGCTTAATTTGGCGGGACGAGCAGTACTTC. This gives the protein CASSLIWRDEQYF.

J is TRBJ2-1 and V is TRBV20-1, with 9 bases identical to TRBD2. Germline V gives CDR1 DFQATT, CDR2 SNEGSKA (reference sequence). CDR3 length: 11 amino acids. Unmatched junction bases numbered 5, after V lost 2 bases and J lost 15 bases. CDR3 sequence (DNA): TGCAGTGCTAGAACCGGGACTAGCACGTTCTTC. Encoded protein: CSARTGTSTFF.

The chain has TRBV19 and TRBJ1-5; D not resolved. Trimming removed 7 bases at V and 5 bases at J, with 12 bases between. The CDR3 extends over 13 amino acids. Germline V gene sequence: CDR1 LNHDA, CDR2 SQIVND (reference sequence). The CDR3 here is CASTSRLDQPQHF. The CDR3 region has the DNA TGTGCCAGTACTTCCAGACTGGATCAGCCCCAGCATTTT.

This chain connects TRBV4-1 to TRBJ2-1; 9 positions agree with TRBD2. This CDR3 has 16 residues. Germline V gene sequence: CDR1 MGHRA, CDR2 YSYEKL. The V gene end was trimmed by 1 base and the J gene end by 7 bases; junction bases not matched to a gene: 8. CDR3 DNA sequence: TGCGCCAGCAGCCAAGGGGTAGCGGGAGTATGGAATGAGCAGTTCTTC. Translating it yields CASSQGVAGVWNEQFF.

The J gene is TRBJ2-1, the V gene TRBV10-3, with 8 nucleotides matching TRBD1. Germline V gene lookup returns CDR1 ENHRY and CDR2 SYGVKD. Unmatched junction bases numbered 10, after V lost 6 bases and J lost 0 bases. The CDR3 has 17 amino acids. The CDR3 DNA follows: TGTGCCATCAGGACGGACAGGGCCGAGAGCTCCTACAATGAGCAGTTCTTC. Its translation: CAIRTDRAESSYNEQFF.

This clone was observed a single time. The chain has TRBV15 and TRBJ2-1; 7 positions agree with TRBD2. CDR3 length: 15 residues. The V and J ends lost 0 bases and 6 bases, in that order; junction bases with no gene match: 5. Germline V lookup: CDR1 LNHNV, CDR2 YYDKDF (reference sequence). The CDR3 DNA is TGTGCCACCAGCAGAGAAGGACTAGACTTCAATGAGCAGTTCTTC. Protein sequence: CATSREGLDFNEQFF.

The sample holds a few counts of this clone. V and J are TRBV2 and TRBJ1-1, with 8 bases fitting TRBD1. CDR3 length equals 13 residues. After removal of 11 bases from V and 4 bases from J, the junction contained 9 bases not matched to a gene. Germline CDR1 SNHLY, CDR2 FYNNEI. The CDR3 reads CAEGDRPPTEAFF. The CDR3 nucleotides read TGTGCCGAAGGGGACAGGCCTCCCACTGAAGCTTTCTTT.

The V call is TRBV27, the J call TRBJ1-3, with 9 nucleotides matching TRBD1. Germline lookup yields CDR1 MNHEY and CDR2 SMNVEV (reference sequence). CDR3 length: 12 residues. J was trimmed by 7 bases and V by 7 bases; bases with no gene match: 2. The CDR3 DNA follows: TGTGCCAGCAAGGGACAGGGCAACACCATATATTTT. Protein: CASKGQGNTIYF.

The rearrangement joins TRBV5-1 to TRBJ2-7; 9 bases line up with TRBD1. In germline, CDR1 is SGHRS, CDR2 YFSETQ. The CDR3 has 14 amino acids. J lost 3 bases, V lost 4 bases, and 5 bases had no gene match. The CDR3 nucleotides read TGCGCCAGCAGCCCGAGGACAGGGGACTACGAGCAGTACTTC. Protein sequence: CASSPRTGDYEQYF.

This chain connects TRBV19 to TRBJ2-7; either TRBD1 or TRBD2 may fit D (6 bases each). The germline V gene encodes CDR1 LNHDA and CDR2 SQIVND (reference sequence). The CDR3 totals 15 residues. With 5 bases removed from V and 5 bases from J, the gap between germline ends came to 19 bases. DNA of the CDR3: TGTGCCAGTAGTCCGACAGGAGGGTCGTTCCACGAGCAGTACTTC. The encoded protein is CASSPTGGSFHEQYF. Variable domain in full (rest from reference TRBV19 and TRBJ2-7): DGGITQSPKYLFRKEGQNVTLSCEQNLNHDAMYWYRQDPGQGLRLIYYSQIVNDFQKGDIAEGYSVSREKKESFPLTVTSAQKNPTAFYLCASSPTGGSFHEQYFGPGTRLTVT.

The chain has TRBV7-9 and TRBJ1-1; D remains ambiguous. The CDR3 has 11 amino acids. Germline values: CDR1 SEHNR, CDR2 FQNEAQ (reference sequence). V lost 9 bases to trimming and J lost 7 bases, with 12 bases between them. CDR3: CASASHIEAFF. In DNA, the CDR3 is TGTGCCAGTGCCTCTCATATTGAAGCTTTCTTT.

The CDR3 nucleotides are TGTGCCAGCAGCCCCGGGACTAGCGGGAGAAGGGAGCAGTTCTTC. Translated, it gives CASSPGTSGRREQFF. V usage is TRBV5-4 and J usage is TRBJ2-1; 14 nucleotides match TRBD2. Trimming removed 4 bases from V and 10 bases from J; junction bases left unmatched: 7. From germline, CDR1 is SGHNT and CDR2 YYREEE (reference sequence). The CDR3 is 15 residues long. Complete variable domain (other parts from reference TRBV5-4 and TRBJ2-1): ETGVTQSPTHLIKTRGQQVTLRCSSQSGHNTVSWYQQALGQGPQFIFQYYREEENGRGNFPPRFSGLQFPNYSSELNVNALELDDSALYLCASSPGTSGRREQFFGPGTRLTVL.

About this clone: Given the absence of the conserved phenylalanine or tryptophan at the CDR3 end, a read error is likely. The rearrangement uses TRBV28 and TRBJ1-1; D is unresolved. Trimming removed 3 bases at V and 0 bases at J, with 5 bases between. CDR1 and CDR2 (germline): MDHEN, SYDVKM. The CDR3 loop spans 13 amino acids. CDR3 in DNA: TGTGCCAGCAGTTTGACCTTGAACACTGAAGCTTTCCTT. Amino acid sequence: CASSLTLNTEAFL.

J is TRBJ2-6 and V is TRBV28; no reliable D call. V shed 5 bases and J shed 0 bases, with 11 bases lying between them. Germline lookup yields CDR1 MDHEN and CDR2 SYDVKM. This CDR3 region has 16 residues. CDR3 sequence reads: CASSALHSSGANVLTF. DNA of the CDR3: TGTGCCAGCAGTGCTCTACACTCCTCTGGGGCCAACGTCCTGACTTTC.

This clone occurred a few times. In DNA form, the CDR3 reads TGTGCCAGCGGCCAGACAGGGGGCCTTGAAAAACTGTTTTTT. Protein sequence: CASGQTGGLEKLFF. V is TRBV7-8 and J is TRBJ1-4; 10 bases align to TRBD1. Losses at the gene ends were 8 bases for V and 7 bases for J; bases not matched to a gene: 7. This CDR3 region has 14 residues. The germline V gene encodes CDR1 SGHVS and CDR2 FQNEAQ.

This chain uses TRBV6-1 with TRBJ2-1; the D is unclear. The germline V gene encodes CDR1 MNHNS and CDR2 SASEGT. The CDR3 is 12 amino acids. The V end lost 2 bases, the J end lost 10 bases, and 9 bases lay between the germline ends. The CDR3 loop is CASSERAWEQFF. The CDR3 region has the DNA TGTGCCAGCAGTGAACGGGCATGGGAGCAGTTCTTC.

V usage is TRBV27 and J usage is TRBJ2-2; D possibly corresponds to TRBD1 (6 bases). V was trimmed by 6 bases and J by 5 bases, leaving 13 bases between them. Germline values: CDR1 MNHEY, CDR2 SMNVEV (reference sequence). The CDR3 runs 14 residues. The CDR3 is CASSLGTPTGELFF. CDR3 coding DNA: TGTGCCAGCAGCTTGGGGACACCGACCGGGGAGCTGTTTTTT.

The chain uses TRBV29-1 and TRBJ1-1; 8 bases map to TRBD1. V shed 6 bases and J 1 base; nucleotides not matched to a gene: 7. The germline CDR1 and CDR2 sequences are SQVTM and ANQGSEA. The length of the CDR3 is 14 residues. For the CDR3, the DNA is TGCAGCGTGGCTTCAGGGGGCGGGAACACTGAAGCTTTCTTT. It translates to CSVASGGGNTEAFF.

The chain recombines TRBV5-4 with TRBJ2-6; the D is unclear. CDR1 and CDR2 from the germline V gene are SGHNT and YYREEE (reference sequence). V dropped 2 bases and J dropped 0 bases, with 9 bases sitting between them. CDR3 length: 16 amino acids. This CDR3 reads CASSFTLGSGANVLTF. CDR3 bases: TGTGCCAGCAGCTTCACTCTCGGCTCTGGGGCCAACGTCCTGACTTTC.

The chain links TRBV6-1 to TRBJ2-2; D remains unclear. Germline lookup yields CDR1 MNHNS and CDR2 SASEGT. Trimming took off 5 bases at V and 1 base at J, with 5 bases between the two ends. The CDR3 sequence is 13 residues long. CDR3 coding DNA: TGTGCCAGCAGTCACCTGAACACCGGGGAGCTGTTTTTT. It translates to CASSHLNTGELFF.

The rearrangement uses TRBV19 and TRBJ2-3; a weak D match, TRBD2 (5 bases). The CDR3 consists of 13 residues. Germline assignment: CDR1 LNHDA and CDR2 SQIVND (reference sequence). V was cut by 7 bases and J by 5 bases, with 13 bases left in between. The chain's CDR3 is CASNRGFGDTQYF. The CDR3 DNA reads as TGTGCCAGTAATCGAGGGTTTGGAGATACGCAGTATTTT.

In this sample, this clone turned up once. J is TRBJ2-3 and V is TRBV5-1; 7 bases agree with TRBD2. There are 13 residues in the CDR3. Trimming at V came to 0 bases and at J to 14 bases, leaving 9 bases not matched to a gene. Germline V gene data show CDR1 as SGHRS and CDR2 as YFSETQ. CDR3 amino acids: CASSLALSGAPYF. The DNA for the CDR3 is TGCGCCAGCAGCTTGGCCCTGAGCGGGGCGCCGTATTTT.